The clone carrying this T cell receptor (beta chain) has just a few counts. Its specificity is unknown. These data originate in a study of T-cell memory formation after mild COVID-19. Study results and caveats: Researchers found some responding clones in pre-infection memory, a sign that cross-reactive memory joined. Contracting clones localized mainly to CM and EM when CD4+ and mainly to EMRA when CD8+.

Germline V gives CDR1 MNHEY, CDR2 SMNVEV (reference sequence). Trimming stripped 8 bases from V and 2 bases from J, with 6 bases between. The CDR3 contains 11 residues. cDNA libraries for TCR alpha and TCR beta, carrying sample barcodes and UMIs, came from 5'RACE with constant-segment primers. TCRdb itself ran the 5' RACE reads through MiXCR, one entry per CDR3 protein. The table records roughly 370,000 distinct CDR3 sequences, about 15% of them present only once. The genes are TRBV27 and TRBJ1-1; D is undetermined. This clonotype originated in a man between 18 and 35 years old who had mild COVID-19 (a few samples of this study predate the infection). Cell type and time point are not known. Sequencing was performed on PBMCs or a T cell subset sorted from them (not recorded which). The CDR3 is CASGQNTEAFF. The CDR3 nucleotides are TGTGCCAGCGGTCAAAACACTGAAGCTTTCTTT.